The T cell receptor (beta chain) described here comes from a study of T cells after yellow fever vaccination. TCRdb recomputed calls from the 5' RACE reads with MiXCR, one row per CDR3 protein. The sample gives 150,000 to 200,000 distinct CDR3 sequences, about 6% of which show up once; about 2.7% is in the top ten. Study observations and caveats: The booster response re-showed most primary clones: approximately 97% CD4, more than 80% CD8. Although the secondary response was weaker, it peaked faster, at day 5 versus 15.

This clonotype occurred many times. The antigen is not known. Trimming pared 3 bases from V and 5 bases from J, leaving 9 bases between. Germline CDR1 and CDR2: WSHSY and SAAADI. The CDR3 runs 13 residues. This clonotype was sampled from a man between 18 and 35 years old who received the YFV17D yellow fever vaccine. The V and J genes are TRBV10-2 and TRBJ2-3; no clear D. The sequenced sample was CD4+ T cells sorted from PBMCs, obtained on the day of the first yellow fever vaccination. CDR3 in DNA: TGCGCCAGCAGTGATCAGGCACAAGATACGCAGTATTTT. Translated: CASSDQAQDTQYF.